The next 6 T cell receptor beta chains were all read from a single sample in a study of CD8 T cells in Susac syndrome (dated by TCRdb to the late 2010s). Library preparation employed the immunoSEQ multiplex PCR assay. RNA was extracted using the RNeasy kit, and roughly 0.5 to 1 microgram was reverse transcribed with random hexamers. TCRdb ran its own pipeline on the public reads, namely fastp trimming at Q25 and MiXCR clone calling, and kept in-frame beta chains. Rows with one shared CDR3 protein collapse into an entry with the most common genes and DNA. The sample profile shows roughly 130,000 distinct CDR3 sequences; roughly 94% of them were found once. The ten largest clones add up to around 0.12% of the sample. Specimen: CD4+ T cells from PBMCs. The receptors shown here come from a human donor with multiple sclerosis.

This chain connects TRBV23-1 to TRBJ1-2; the D gene is possibly TRBD1 (5 bases). TRBV23-1 is classed as an ORF, of uncertain function. The CDR3 contains 15 residues. Trimming took 3 bases from V and 2 from J, leaving 13 bases between them. CDR3 protein: CASSQETVRNYGYTF. The CDR3 region has the DNA TGCGCCAGCAGTCAGGAGACAGTAAGGAACTATGGCTACACCTTC.

This clonotype was picked up one time. J is TRBJ2-7 and V is TRBV20-1, with 10 bases matching TRBD2. Germline CDR1 and CDR2: DFQATT and SNEGSKA (reference sequence). This CDR3 region has 13 residues. V gave up 6 bases and J gave up 2 bases; unmatched junction bases: 4. In DNA form, the CDR3 reads TGCAGTGCGCGACTAGCGGGCCCCTACGAGCAGTACTTC. Its translation: CSARLAGPYEQYF.

This chain links TRBV19 with TRBJ2-7; 12 nucleotides agree with TRBD2. Trimming took 6 bases from V and 5 from J; bases not matched to a gene: 11. The CDR3 loop spans 16 amino acids. Germline loops: CDR1 LNHDA, CDR2 SQIVND (reference sequence). Here the CDR3 DNA reads TGTGCCAGTAGACCTATATGGACTAGCGGGGAGCACGAGCAGTACTTC. Its translation is CASRPIWTSGEHEQYF.

The chain is built from TRBV6-2 or TRBV6-3 and TRBJ2-4; TRBD1 agrees at 7 bases. CDR1 is MNHEY and CDR2 is SVGEGT in the germline V gene. The CDR3 length is 17 residues. Trimming removed 5 bases from V and 0 bases from J; junction bases left unmatched: 10. This CDR3 reads CASSPTTGQIAKNIQYF. CDR3 bases: TGTGCCAGCAGTCCTACGACAGGGCAGATAGCCAAAAACATTCAGTACTTC.

The chain joins TRBV30 to TRBJ1-1; D ambiguous. V shed 1 base and J shed 2 bases, with 8 bases lying between them. The CDR3 has 13 residues. Germline CDR1 GTSNPN, CDR2 SVGIG (reference sequence). The CDR3 nucleotides read TGTGCCTGGAGTGCGGACGGTAACACTGAAGCTTTCTTT. Its protein product is CAWSADGNTEAFF.

V usage is TRBV2 and J usage is TRBJ2-3, with 11 bases identical to TRBD2. Germline loops: CDR1 SNHLY, CDR2 FYNNEI. The trim removed 8 bases at V and 0 bases at J, leaving 7 bases unmatched. The CDR3 runs to 16 residues. As DNA, the CDR3 is TGTGCCAGCGATAGCGGGAGGGCCGGGAGCACAGATACGCAGTATTTT. Protein: CASDSGRAGSTDTQYF.